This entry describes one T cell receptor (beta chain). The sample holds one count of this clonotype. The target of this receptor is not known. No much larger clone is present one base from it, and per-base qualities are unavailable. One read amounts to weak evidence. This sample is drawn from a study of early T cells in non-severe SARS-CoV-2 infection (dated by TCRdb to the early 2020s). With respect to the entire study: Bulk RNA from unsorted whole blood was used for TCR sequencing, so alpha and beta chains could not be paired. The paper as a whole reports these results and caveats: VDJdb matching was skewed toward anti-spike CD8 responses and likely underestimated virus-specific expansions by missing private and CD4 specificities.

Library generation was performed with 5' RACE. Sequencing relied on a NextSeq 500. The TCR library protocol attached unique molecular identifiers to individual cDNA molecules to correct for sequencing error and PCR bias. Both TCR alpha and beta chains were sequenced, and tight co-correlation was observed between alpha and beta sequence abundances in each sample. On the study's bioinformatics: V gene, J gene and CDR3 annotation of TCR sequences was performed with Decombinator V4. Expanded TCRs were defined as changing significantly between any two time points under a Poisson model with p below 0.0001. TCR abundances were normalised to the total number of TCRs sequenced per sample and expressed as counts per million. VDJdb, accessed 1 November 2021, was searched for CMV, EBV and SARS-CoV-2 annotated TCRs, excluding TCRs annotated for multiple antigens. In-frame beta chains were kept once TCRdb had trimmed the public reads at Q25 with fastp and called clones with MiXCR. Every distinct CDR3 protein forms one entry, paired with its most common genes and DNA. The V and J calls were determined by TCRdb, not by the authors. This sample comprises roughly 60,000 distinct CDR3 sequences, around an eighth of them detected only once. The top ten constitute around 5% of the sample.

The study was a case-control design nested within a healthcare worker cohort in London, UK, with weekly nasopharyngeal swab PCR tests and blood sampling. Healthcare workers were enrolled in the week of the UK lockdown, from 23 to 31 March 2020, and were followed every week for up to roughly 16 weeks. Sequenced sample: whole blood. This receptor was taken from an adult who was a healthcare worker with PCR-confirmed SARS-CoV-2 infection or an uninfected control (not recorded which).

This receptor has the CDR3 CASSPPWRDVTNEQFF. The DNA reads TGTGCCAGCAGCCCCCCTTGGAGGGACGTCACCAATGAGCAGTTCTTC. Recombination linked TRBV7-9 to TRBJ2-1, with a weak D call of TRBD2 (6 bases match). At the junction V is shortened by 5 bases and J by 6 bases, with 20 bases in between. The germline V gene (reference sequence) gives CDR1 as SEHNR and CDR2 as FQNEAQ. The CDR3 has 16 amino acids, counting the end cysteine and phenylalanine. CDR3 DNA is the only sequence kept; it has 48 bases, read in frame from the first base.